This TCR beta chain emerged from a study of blood T cell repertoires in COVID-19. Study as a whole: The analysed material was cDNA or gDNA that came from T cells, B-cell-depleted T cells, or PBMCs.

Per the germline V gene, CDR1 is KGHDR and CDR2 is SFDVKD. There are 15 residues in the CDR3. The V end lost 4 bases, the J end lost 4 bases, and 15 bases lay between the germline ends. Libraries were prepared by immunoSEQ multiplex PCR; TCRdb keeps only in-frame clonotypes and omits some of them. The table has approximately 290,000 clones, 90% seen once. In terms of age and location, participants ranged from roughly 18 to 95 years and lived in roughly 22 US areas. This TCR was sampled from a woman aged 18-29 years with acute COVID-19. Sample: PBMCs or T cells enriched from blood (not recorded which). This sequence joins TRBV24-1 and TRBJ2-5, with D possibly matching TRBD1 (6 bases). The CDR3 nucleotides read TGTGCCACCAGTGACCCACAGGGAAGGGGAGAGACCCAGTACTTC. Its translation is CATSDPQGRGETQYF.